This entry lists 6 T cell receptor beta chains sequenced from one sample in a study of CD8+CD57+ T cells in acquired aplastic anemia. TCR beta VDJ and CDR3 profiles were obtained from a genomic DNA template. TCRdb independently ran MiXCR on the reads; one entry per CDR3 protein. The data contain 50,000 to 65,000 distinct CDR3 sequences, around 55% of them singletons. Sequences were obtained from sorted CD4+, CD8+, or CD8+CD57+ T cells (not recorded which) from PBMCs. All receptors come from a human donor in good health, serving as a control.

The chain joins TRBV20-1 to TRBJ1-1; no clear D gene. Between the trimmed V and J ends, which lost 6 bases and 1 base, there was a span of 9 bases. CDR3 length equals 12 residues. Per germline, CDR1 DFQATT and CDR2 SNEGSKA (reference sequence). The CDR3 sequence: CSAPDKNTEAFF. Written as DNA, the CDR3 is TGCAGTGCCCCCGACAAGAACACTGAAGCTTTCTTT.

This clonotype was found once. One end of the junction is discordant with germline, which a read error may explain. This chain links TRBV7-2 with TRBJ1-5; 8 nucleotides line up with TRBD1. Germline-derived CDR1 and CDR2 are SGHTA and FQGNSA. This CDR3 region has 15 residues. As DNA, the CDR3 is TGTGCCCGCAGTCGACAGGGGATCAGCAATCAGCCCCAGCATTTT. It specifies CARSRQGISNQPQHF.

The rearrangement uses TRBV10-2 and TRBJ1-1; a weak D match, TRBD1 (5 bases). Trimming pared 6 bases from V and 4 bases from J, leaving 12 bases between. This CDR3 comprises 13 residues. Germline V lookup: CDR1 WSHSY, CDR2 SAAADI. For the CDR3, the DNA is TGCGCCAGCAGGGAGGGGACCGGCACTGAAGCTTTCTTT. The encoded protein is CASREGTGTEAFF.

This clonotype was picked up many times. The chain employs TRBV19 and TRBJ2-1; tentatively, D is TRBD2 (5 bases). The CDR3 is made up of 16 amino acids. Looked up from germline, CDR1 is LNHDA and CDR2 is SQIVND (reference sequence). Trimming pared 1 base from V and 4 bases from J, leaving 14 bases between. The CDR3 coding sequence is TGTGCCAGTAGTATAGTGACGGGGTTGGGGTACAATGAGCAGTTCTTC. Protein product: CASSIVTGLGYNEQFF.

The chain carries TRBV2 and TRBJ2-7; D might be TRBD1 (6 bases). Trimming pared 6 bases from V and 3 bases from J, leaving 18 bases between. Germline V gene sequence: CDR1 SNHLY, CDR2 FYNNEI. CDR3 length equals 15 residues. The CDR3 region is CASSQDGNRDYEQYF. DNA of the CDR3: TGTGCCAGCAGCCAAGATGGGAACAGGGACTACGAGCAGTACTTC.

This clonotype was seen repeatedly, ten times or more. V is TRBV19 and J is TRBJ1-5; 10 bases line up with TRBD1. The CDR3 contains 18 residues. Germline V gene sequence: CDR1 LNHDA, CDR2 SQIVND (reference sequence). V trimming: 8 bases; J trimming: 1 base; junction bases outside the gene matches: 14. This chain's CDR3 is CASSRGTGANRSNQPQHF. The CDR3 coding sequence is TGTGCCAGTTCGAGGGGGACAGGGGCCAACCGGAGCAATCAGCCCCAGCATTTT.